This entry describes one T cell receptor beta chain. There is no known antigen for this receptor. It has no much larger one-base neighbor in the sample; base qualities were not kept. This sample stems from a study of T cell changes during pregnancy in multiple sclerosis (dated by TCRdb to 2018 to 2020). About the study as a whole: The study looked at changes in the T cell repertoire across pregnancy in women with multiple sclerosis.

The receptor library was made with the immunoSEQ multiplex PCR assay. TCRdb provides this immuneACCESS table in a form limited to in-frame rearrangements. Some clones are lacking; in checked studies, under half of them reflect an unresolved V gene, and why the rest are absent is not known. This sample is represented by about 32,000 clones; roughly 89% of them were singletons. The ten largest clones represent approximately 4.7% of the sample. Sequencing was performed on CD8+ T cells from peripheral blood mononuclear cells, taken in the first trimester of pregnancy. This clonotype originated in a female donor with multiple sclerosis, enrolled in a pregnancy study.

This receptor has the CDR3 CASSQEGEGSYEQYF. The base sequence is TGTGCCAGCAGCCAGGAGGGAGAAGGATCCTACGAGCAGTACTTC. The rearranged chain carries TRBV4-2 and TRBJ2-5; the D segment could be TRBD2, given 6 matching bases. The end of the DNA fits TRBJ2-7 better, so the J call may be wrong. From the germline V gene, CDR1 is LGHNA and CDR2 is YNFKEQ. The cysteine opens and the phenylalanine closes a CDR3 of 15 amino acids. Just the 45-base CDR3 DNA is kept, in frame starting at base 1.